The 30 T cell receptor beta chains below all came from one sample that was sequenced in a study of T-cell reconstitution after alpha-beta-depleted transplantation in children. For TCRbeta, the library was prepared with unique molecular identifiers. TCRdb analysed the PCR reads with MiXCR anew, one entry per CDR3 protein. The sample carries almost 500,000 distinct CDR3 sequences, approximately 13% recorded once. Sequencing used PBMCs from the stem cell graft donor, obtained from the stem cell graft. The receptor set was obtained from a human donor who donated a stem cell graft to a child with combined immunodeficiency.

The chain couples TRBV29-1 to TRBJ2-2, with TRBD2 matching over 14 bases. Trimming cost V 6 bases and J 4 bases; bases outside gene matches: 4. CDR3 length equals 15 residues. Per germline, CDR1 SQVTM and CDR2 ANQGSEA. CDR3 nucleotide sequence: TGCAGCGTACGACTAGCGGGAGGGGTCACCGGGGAGCTGTTTTTT. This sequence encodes CSVRLAGGVTGELFF.

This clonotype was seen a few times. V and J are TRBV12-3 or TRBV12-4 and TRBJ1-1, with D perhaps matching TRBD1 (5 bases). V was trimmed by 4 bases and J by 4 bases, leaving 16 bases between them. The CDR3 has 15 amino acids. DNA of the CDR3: TGTGCCAGCAGTTCGCAGGGTGGGTTTAGCACTGAAGCTTTCTTT. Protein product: CASSSQGGFSTEAFF.

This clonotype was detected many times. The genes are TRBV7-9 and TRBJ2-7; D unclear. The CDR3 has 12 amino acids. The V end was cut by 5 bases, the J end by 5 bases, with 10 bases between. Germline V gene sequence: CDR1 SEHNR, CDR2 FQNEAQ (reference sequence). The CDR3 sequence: CASSPPRDEQYF. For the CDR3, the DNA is TGTGCCAGCAGCCCCCCCCGGGACGAGCAGTACTTC.

The CDR3 DNA is TGTGCTAGTGGCCCGGAAGGGACAGGGCTAATGAACACTGAAGCTTTCTTT. Encoded protein: CASGPEGTGLMNTEAFF. V and J are TRBV12-5 and TRBJ1-1, with 9 bases that match TRBD1. The V gene's germline CDR1 is LGHNT and CDR2 FRNRAP. This CDR3 spans 17 amino acids. Trimming took 6 bases from V and 0 from J; bases not matched to a gene: 11.

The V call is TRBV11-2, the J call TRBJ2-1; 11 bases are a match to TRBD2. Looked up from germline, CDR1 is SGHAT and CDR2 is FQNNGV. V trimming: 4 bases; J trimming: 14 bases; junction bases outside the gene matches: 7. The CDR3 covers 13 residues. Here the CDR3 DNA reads TGTGCCAGCAGCTCGATACTAGCGGGAGTCAAGTTCTTC. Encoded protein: CASSSILAGVKFF. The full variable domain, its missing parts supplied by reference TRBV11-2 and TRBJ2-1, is EAGVAQSPRYKIIEKRQSVAFWCNPISGHATLYWYQQILGQGPKLLIQFQNNGVVDDSQLPKDRFSAERLKGVDSTLKIQPAKLEDSAVYLCASSSILAGVKFFGPGTRLTVL.

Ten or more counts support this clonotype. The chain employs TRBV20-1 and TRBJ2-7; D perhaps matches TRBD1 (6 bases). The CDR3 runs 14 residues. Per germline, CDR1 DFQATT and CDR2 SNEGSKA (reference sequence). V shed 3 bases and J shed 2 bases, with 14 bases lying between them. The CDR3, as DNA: TGCAGTGCTAGCGGCCAGGGGAACCCCTACGAGCAGTACTTC. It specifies CSASGQGNPYEQYF.

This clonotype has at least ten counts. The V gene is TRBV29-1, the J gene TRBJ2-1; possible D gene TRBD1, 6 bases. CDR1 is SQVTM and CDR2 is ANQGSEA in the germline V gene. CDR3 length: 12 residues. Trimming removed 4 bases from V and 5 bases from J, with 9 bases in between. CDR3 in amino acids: CSVGTEHNEQFF. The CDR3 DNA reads TGCAGCGTTGGGACAGAACACAATGAGCAGTTCTTC.

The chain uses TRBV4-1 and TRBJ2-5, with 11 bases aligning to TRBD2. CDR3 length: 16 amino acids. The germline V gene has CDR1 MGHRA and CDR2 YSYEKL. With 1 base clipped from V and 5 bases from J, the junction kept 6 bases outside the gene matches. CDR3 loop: CASSQGLAGSPETQYF. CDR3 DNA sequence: TGCGCCAGCAGCCAAGGACTAGCGGGGTCCCCGGAGACCCAGTACTTC.

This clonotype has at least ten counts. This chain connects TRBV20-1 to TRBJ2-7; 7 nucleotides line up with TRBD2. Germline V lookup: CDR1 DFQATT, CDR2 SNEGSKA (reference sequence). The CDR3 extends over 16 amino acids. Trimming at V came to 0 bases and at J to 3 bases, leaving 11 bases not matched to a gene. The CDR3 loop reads CSARDPSLLAIYEQYF. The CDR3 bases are TGCAGTGCTAGAGATCCCTCGTTACTAGCGATCTACGAGCAGTACTTC.

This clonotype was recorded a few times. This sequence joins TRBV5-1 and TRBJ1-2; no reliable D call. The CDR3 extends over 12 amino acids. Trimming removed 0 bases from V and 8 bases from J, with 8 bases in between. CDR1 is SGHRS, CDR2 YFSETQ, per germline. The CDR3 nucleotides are TGCGCCAGCAGCTTGGGCAGCGAAGGCTACACCTTC. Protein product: CASSLGSEGYTF.

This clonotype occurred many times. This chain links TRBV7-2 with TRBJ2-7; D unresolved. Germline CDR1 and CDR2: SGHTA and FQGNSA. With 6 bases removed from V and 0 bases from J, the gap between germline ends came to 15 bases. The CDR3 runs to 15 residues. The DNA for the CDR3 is TGTGCCAGCAGAATAGGCCATATTAACTCCTACGAGCAGTACTTC. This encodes CASRIGHINSYEQYF.

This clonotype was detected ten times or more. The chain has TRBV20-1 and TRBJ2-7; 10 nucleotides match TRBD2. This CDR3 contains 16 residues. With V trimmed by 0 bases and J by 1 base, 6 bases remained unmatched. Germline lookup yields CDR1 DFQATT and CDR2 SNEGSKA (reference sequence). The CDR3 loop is CSARDPRTSGSYEQYF. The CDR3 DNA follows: TGCAGTGCTAGAGATCCTAGGACTAGCGGATCCTACGAGCAGTACTTC.

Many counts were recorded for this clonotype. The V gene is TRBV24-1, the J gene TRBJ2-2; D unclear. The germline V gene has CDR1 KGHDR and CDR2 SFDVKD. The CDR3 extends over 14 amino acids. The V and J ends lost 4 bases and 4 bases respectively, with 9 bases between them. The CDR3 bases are TGTGCCACCAGTGAATTACACAGCACCGGGGAGCTGTTTTTT. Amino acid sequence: CATSELHSTGELFF.

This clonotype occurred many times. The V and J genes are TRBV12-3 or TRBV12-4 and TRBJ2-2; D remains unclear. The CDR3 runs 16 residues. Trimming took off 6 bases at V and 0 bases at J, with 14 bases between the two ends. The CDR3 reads CASRQTPDTNTGELFF. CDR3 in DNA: TGTGCCAGCAGACAAACGCCAGACACGAACACCGGGGAGCTGTTTTTT.

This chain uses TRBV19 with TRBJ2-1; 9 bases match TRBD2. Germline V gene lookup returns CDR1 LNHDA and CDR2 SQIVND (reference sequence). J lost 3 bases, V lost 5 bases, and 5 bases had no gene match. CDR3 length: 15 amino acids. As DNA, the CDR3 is TGTGCCAGTAGTTCATTAGCGGGAGACTACAATGAGCAGTTCTTC. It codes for CASSSLAGDYNEQFF.

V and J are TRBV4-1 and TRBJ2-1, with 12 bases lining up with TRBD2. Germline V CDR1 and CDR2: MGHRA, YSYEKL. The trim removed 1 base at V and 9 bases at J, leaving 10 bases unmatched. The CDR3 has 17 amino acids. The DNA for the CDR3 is TGCGCCAGCAGCCAAGTCCCCTCTAGCGGGGGGGCGGGTGAGCAGTTCTTC. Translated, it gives CASSQVPSSGGAGEQFF.

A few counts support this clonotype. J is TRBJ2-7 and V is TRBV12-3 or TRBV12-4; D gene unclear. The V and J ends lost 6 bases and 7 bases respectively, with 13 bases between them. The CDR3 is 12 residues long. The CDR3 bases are TGTGCCAGCAGCGACACTCTCGGGGAGCAGTACTTC. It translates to CASSDTLGEQYF.

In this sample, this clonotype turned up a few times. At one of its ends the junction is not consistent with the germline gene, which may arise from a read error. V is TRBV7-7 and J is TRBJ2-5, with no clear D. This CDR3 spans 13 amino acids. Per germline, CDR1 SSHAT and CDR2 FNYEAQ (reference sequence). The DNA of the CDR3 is TGTGCTAGCAGCCCGCTCTATGGAGAGACCCAGTACTTC. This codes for CASSPLYGETQYF.

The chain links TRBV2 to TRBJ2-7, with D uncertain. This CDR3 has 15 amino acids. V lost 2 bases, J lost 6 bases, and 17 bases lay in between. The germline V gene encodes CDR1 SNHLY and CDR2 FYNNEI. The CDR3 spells CASSELGNPSGEQYF. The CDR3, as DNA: TGTGCCAGCAGTGAATTGGGCAACCCAAGTGGCGAGCAGTACTTC.

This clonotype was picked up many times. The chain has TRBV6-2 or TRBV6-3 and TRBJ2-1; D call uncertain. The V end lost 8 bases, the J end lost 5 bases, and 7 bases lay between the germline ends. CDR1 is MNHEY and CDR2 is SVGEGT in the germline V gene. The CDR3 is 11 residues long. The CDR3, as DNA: TGTGCCAGCGGGCCACACAATGAGCAGTTCTTC. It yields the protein CASGPHNEQFF.

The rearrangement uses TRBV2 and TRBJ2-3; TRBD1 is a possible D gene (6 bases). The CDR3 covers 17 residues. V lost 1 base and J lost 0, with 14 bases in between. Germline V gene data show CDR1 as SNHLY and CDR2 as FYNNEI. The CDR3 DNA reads TGTGCCAGCAGTGAAGAGGCCAACAGGGCTAGCACAGATACGCAGTATTTT. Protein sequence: CASSEEANRASTDTQYF.

CDR3 protein: CASSRGQGRMPYEQYF. In DNA form, the CDR3 reads TGTGCCAGCAGTCGGGGACAGGGTCGGATGCCCTACGAGCAGTACTTC. The rearrangement joins TRBV12-3 or TRBV12-4 to TRBJ2-7; TRBD1 matches at 9 bases. The CDR3 extends over 16 amino acids. Trimming removed 5 bases from V and 2 bases from J; junction bases left unmatched: 10.

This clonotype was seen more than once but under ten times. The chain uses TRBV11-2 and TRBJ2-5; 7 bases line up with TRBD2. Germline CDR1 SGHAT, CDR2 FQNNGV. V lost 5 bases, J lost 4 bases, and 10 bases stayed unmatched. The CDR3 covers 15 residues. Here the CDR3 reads CASSRGSPDPETQYF. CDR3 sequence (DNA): TGTGCCAGCAGCCGCGGGAGCCCCGACCCAGAGACCCAGTACTTC.

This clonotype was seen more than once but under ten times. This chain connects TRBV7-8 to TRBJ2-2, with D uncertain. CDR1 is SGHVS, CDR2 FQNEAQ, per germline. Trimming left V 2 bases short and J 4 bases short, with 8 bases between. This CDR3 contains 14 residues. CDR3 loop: CASSLSSPTGELFF. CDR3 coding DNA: TGTGCCAGCAGCTTAAGCAGCCCCACCGGGGAGCTGTTTTTT.

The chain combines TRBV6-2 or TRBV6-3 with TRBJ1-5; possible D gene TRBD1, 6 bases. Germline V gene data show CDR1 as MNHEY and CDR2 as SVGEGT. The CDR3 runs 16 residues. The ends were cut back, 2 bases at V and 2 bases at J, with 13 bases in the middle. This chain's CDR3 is CASSYEGGSGNQPQHF. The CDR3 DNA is TGTGCCAGCAGTTACGAGGGGGGGTCTGGCAATCAGCCCCAGCATTTT.

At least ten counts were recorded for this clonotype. CDR3 loop: CASRDAPSYEQYF. The CDR3 DNA follows: TGTGCCAGCAGAGACGCCCCTTCCTACGAGCAGTACTTC. The V gene is TRBV6-1, the J gene TRBJ2-7; D call uncertain. This CDR3 is built from 13 residues. V was cut by 6 bases and J by 1 base, with 10 bases left in between. Germline CDR1 and CDR2: MNHNS and SASEGT.

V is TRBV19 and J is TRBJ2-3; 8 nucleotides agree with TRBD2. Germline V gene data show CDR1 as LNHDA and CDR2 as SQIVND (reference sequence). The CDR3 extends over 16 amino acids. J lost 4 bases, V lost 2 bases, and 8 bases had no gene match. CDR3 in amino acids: CASSIRSAGAPDTQYF. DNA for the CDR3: TGTGCCAGTAGTATAAGGTCAGCGGGAGCCCCAGATACGCAGTATTTT.

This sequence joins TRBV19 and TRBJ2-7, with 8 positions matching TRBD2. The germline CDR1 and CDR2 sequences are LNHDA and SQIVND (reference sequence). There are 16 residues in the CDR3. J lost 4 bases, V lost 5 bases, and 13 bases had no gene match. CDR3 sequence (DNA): TGTGCCAGTAGTGCCCAAGGGTTGGGACTAGTGTACGAGCAGTACTTC. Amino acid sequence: CASSAQGLGLVYEQYF. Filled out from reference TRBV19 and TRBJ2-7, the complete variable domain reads DGGITQSPKYLFRKEGQNVTLSCEQNLNHDAMYWYRQDPGQGLRLIYYSQIVNDFQKGDIAEGYSVSREKKESFPLTVTSAQKNPTAFYLCASSAQGLGLVYEQYFGPGTRLTVT.

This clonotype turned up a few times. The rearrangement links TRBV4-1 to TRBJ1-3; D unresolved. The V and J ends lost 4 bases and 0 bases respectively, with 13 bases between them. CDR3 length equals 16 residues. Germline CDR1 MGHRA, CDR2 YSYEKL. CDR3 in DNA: TGCGCCAGCAGCCCAAGTGCAGGAAGCTCTGGAAACACCATATATTTT. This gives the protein CASSPSAGSSGNTIYF.

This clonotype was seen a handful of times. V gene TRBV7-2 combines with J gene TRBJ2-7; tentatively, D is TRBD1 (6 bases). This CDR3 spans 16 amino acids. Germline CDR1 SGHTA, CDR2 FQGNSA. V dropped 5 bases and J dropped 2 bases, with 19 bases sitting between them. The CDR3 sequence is CASSPLGGRLPYEQYF. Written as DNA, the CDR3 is TGTGCCAGCAGCCCGCTAGGGGGACGTCTCCCCTACGAGCAGTACTTC.